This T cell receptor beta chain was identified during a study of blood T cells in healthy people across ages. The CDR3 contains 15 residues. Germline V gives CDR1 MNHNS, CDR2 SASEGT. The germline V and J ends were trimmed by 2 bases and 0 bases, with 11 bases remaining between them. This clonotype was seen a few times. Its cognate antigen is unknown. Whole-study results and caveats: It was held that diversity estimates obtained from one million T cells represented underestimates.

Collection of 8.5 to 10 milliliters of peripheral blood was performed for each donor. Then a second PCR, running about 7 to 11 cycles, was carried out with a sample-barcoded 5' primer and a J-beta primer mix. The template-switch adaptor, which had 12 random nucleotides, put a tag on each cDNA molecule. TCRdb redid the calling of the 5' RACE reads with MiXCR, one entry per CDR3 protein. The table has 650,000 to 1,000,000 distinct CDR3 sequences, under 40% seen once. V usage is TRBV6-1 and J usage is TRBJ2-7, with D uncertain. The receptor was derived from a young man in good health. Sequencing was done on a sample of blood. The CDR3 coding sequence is TGTGCCAGCAGTGAATGGGTAGGAAGCTCCTACGAGCAGTACTTC. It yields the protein CASSEWVGSSYEQYF.